The T cell receptor beta chain under discussion was sequenced for a study of T cells after somatic rescue of genetic block. This CDR3 contains 13 residues. With 7 bases removed from V and 10 bases from J, the gap between germline ends came to 19 bases. Germline V lookup: CDR1 SNHLY, CDR2 FYNNEI. Produced via immunoSEQ multiplex PCR; TCRdb's table is partial and in-frame only. The profile shows about 120,000 clones, 80% to 95% of them singletons. This sequence joins TRBV2 and TRBJ1-2; D call uncertain. This receptor was identified in a woman aged 18-29 years. The sample was peripheral blood mononuclear cells (PBMCs). The CDR3 sequence: CASTEVGSGIYTF. The CDR3 nucleotides are TGTGCCAGCACCGAAGTTGGGAGCGGAATCTACACCTTC.